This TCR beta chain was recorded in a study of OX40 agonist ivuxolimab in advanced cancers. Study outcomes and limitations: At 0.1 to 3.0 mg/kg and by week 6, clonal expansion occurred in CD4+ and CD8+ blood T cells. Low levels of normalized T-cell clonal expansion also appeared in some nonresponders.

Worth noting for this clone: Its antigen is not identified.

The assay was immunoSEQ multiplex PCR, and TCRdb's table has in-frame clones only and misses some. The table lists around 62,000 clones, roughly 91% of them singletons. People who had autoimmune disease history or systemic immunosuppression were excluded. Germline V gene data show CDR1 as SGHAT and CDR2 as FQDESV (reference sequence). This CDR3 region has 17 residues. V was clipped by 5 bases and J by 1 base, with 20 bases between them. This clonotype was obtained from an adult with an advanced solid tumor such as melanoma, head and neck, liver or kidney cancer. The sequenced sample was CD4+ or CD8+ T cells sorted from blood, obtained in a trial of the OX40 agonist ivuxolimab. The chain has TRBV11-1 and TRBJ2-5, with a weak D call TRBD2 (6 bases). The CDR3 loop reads CASSLHGYWRGQETQYF. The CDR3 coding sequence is TGTGCCAGCAGCCTCCATGGATATTGGAGGGGCCAAGAGACCCAGTACTTC.